The clone carrying this T cell receptor beta chain was seen ten or more times. Antigen specificity is unknown. The record originates from a study of human T cells and chemical hapten exposure. Unmatched junction bases numbered 7, after V lost 4 bases and J lost 1 base. Looked up from germline, CDR1 is LGHDT and CDR2 is YNNKEL (reference sequence). The CDR3 extends over 15 amino acids. Study results and limitations: Sensitizing to DPC left TCRs with a frequency above 1 in 1000 unaltered.

Each cDNA molecule in the library carried unique molecular identifiers. In the authors' workflow: A per-sample median of roughly 100,000 TCRs was observed, with a range of about 20,000 to 700,000. TCRdb re-called the RACE reads through MiXCR, storing one row per CDR3 protein. TCRdb, rather than the study authors, made the V and J calls. The sample lists 35,000 to 50,000 distinct CDR3 sequences, about 4.5% occurring once. Time point specified: healthy volunteer bleed at 2 weeks. Total RNA was isolated from whole blood that had not been fractionated. This receptor was taken from a female donor in good health. Some clones in this sample may be carry-over from other donors' samples. Source material: whole blood. This chain connects TRBV3-1 to TRBJ2-7, with 7 bases matching TRBD2. The CDR3 region has the DNA TGTGCCAGCAGCCCCCGGCGGGGGAGGTCCTACGAGCAGTACTTC. As protein: CASSPRRGRSYEQYF.